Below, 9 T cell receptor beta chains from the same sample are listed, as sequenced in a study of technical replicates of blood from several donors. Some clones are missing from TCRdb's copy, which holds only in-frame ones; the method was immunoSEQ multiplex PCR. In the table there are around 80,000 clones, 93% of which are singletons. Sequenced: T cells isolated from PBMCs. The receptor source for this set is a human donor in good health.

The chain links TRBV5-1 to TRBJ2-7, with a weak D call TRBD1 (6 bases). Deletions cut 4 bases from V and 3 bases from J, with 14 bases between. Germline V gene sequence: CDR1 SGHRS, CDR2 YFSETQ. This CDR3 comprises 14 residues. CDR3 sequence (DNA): TGCGCCAGCAGCCCCAAGGGACAAGACTACGAGCAGTACTTC. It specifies CASSPKGQDYEQYF.

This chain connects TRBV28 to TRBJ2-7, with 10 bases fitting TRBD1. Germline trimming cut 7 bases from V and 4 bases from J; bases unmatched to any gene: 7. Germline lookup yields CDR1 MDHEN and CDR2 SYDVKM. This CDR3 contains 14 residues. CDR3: CASTLGQGRYEQYF. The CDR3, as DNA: TGTGCCAGCACCCTGGGACAGGGGAGGTACGAGCAGTACTTC. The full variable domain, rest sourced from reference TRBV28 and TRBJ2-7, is DVKVTQSSRYLVKRTGEKVFLECVQDMDHENMFWYRQDPGLGLRLIYFSYDVKMKEKGDIPEGYSVSREKKERFSLILESASTNQTSMYLCASTLGQGRYEQYFGPGTRLTVT.

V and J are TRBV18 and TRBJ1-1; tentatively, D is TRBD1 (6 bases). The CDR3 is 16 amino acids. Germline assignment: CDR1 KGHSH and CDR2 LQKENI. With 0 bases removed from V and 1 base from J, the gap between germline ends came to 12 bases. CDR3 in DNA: TGTGCCAGCTCACCACCTTTGGGGGCAAAGAACACTGAAGCTTTCTTT. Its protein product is CASSPPLGAKNTEAFF.

The CDR3 spells CASSLGAASNEKLFF. CDR3 DNA: TGTGCCAGCAGCTTAGGGGCCGCGTCTAATGAAAAACTGTTTTTT. J is TRBJ1-4 and V is TRBV7-9; D gene ambiguous. The ends were cut back, 1 base at V and 3 bases at J, with 9 bases in the middle. Germline CDR1 and CDR2: SEHNR and FQNEAQ (reference sequence). This CDR3 is built from 15 residues. Full variable domain (rest looked up from reference TRBV7-9 and TRBJ1-4): DTGVSQNPRHKITKRGQNVTFRCDPISEHNRLYWYRQTLGQGPEFLTYFQNEAQLEKSRLLSDRFSAERPKGSFSTLEIQRTEQGDSAMYLCASSLGAASNEKLFFGSGTQLSVL.

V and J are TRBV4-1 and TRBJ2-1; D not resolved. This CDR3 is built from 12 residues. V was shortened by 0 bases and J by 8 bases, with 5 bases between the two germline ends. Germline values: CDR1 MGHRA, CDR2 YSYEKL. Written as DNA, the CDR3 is TGCGCCAGCAGCCAAGATGGCTATGAGCAGTTCTTC. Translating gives CASSQDGYEQFF.

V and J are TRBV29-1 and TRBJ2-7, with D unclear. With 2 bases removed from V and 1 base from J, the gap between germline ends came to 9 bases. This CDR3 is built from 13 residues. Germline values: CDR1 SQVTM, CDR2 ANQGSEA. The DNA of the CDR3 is TGCAGCGTTGAAAAGCCCAGGTCCTACGAGCAGTACTTC. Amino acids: CSVEKPRSYEQYF.

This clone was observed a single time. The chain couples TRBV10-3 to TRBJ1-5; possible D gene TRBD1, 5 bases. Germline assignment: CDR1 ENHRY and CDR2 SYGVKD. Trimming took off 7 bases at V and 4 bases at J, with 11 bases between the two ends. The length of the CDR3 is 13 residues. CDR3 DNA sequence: TGTGCCATCAATTCGGAGGGGAATCAGCCCCAGCATTTT. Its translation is CAINSEGNQPQHF.

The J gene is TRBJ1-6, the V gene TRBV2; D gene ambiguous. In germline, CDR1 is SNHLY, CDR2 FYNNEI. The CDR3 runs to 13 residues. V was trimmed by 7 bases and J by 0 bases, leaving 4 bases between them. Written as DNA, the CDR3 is TGTGCCAGCAAGAGCTCCTATAATTCACCCCTCCACTTT. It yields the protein CASKSSYNSPLHF. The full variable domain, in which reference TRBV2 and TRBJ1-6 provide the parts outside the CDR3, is EPEVTQTPSHQVTQMGQEVILRCVPISNHLYFYWYRQILGQKVEFLVSFYNNEISEKSEIFDDQFSVERPDGSNFTLKIRSTKLEDSAMYFCASKSSYNSPLHFGNGTRLTVT.

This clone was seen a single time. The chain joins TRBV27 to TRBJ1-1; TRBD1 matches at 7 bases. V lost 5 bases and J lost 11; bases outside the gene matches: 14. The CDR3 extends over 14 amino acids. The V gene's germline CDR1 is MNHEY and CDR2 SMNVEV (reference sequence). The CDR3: CASSPGTVPRLAFF. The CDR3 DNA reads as TGTGCCAGCAGTCCGGGGACAGTCCCGCGGTTGGCTTTCTTT.